This T cell receptor beta chain came from a study of regulatory T cells in long-lasting Graves disease. Worth noting for this clonotype: This may be a read error, as it is one base from a much larger clone. It is likely a read error, because the conserved phenylalanine at the end of the CDR3 is missing.

Sample time point: newly diagnosed GD, antithyroid drugs for less than 3 months. Extracted RNA from PBMCs served as the source of the TCR library. Deletions cut 7 bases from V and 2 bases from J, with 11 bases between. Germline V gene data show CDR1 as MDHEN and CDR2 as SYDVKM. This CDR3 comprises 13 residues. Investigators prepared the TCR beta libraries by applying iRepertoire HTBI primers and Arm-PCR of CDR3 regions. TCRdb reanalysed the multiplex PCR reads using MiXCR and keeps one entry per CDR3 protein. Of about 470,000 distinct CDR3 sequences detected, 14% to 15% appear once; the ten largest clones hold about a sixth. The same sample was also used in a study of T cells in Graves' hyperthyroidism and ophthalmopathy.

The gene calls are TRBV28 and TRBJ1-1; maybe TRBD1 (5 bases). Sequencing used peripheral blood mononuclear cells (PBMCs), obtained at new diagnosis, from a patient treated with antithyroid drugs. The source is a woman between 25 and 40 years old with Graves disease. In nucleotides, the CDR3 is TGTGCCAGCATGATGGGGGTCAACACTGAAGCTTTCTCT. Its translation: CASMMGVNTEAFS.